This entry features one TCR beta chain sequence. What it binds is not known. This sample is part of a study of Graves' ophthalmopathy and Graves' hyperthyroidism. At the level of the study: Investigators collected peripheral blood at initial diagnosis, before any treatment was given.

CDR3 regions of TCR beta were amplified from RNA transcripts. Second-round multiplex PCR came after first-round RT-PCR with HTBI primers. MiXCR, applied by TCRdb to the multiplex PCR reads, yields one record per CDR3 protein. This table holds almost 400,000 distinct CDR3 sequences, around 17% found once. Orbital computed tomography, together with clinical symptoms, serum thyroxine, TRAb and thyroid ultrasound, was used for diagnosis. Study outcomes and limitations: Discrimination between ophthalmopathy and stable hyperthyroidism by a 13-signature model showed 85% to 90% sensitivity and 65% to 84% specificity.

CDR1 is ENHRY, CDR2 SYGVKD, per germline. V shed 4 bases and J shed 5 bases, with 8 bases lying between them. The CDR3 has 12 residues. The J gene is TRBJ1-2, the V gene TRBV10-3, with D hard to call. This TCR was sampled from a woman younger than 30 with Graves' ophthalmopathy. Material for sequencing was peripheral blood. CDR3 sequence: CAISGTLYGYTF. The CDR3 nucleotides read TGTGCCATCAGTGGGACTCTTTATGGCTACACCTTC.